The 22 T cell receptor beta chains reported below all come from one sample, sequenced in a study of cytomegalovirus exposure and HLA in healthy donors. PCR involved 60 Vbeta and 13 Jbeta primers. TCRdb keeps only in-frame clones here, not all; method: immunoSEQ multiplex PCR. The sample carries around 100,000 clones, approximately 71% recorded once. Material for sequencing was PBMCs. Receptors were obtained from a male donor in good health and CMV-seropositive.

The genes are TRBV11-3 and TRBJ1-5; no definite D call. With 5 bases removed from V and 2 bases from J, the gap between germline ends came to 19 bases. The germline V gene has CDR1 SGHNT and CDR2 YENEEA. This CDR3 is 17 amino acids long. The CDR3 loop is CASSPIWPGERNQPQHF. In DNA form, the CDR3 reads TGTGCCAGCAGCCCAATCTGGCCGGGAGAACGCAATCAGCCCCAGCATTTT.

The gene calls are TRBV25-1 and TRBJ2-3; TRBD2 matches 8 bases. Germline values: CDR1 MGHDK, CDR2 SYGVNS. The CDR3 totals 17 residues. With 2 bases clipped from V and 0 bases from J, the junction kept 7 bases outside the gene matches. The CDR3 DNA reads as TGTGCCAGCAGTGAAGGAGCGGGAGATAGAAGCACAGATACGCAGTATTTT. This gives the protein CASSEGAGDRSTDTQYF.

V usage is TRBV15 and J usage is TRBJ2-5; TRBD2 matches 14 bases. The V segment lost 5 bases and the J segment 3 bases; nucleotides outside the gene matches: 2. Germline assignment: CDR1 LNHNV and CDR2 YYDKDF (reference sequence). The CDR3 has 15 residues. The chain's CDR3 is CATSVGLAGEETQYF. CDR3 in DNA: TGTGCCACCAGCGTGGGACTAGCGGGAGAAGAGACCCAGTACTTC.

There are a few counts of this clone. Additional DNA sequences in this sample encode the identical CDR3. The chain has TRBV19 and TRBJ2-7, with 10 bases that match TRBD2. The CDR3 loop spans 15 amino acids. Germline CDR1 and CDR2: LNHDA and SQIVND (reference sequence). Trimming at V came to 4 bases and at J to 3 bases, leaving 6 bases not matched to a gene. CDR3 residues: CASSSTSGVGYEQYF. The CDR3 DNA follows: TGTGCCAGTAGTAGTACTAGCGGGGTCGGCTACGAGCAGTACTTC.

Written as DNA, the CDR3 is TGTGCCAGCACCCCGACTAGCGGAGTCTACAATGAGCAGTTCTTC. It codes for CASTPTSGVYNEQFF. The V gene is TRBV6-5, the J gene TRBJ2-1; 9 bases align to TRBD2. V lost 7 bases, J lost 3 bases, and 7 bases stayed unmatched. Germline lookup yields CDR1 MNHEY and CDR2 SVGAGI. There are 15 residues in the CDR3.

Only a few counts were recorded for this clone. The chain joins TRBV5-1 to TRBJ1-1; no firm D call. CDR3 length equals 14 residues. The V and J ends lost 4 bases and 1 base respectively, with 11 bases between them. Germline values: CDR1 SGHRS, CDR2 YFSETQ. The CDR3 bases are TGCGCCAGCAGCACCAGCGACCCGAACACTGAAGCTTTCTTT. Translated, it gives CASSTSDPNTEAFF.

Remarks on this clone: Other DNA variants within this sample encode the same CDR3. The CDR3 loop reads CASSPTSEYEQYF. For the CDR3, the DNA is TGTGCCAGCAGTCCGACTAGCGAGTACGAGCAGTACTTC. V is TRBV27 and J is TRBJ2-7; 8 nucleotides align to TRBD2. Germline V gene data show CDR1 as MNHEY and CDR2 as SMNVEV (reference sequence). With V trimmed by 5 bases and J by 4 bases, 4 bases remained unmatched. There are 13 residues in the CDR3.

The rearrangement joins TRBV9 to TRBJ2-5, with TRBD2 matching 11 bases. J gave up 4 bases and V 3 bases, and 11 bases lay outside the gene matches. Germline lookup yields CDR1 SGDLS and CDR2 YYNGEE. The CDR3 loop spans 17 amino acids. The CDR3 is CASSALAGGPSRETQYF. DNA of the CDR3: TGTGCCAGCAGCGCATTAGCGGGAGGGCCCTCTAGAGAGACCCAGTACTTC.

On this clone: Within the sample, other DNA sequences also encode this same CDR3. The chain recombines TRBV7-9 with TRBJ2-6; D gene uncertain. V shed 3 bases and J shed 0 bases, with 6 bases lying between them. CDR3 size: 15 residues. CDR1 is SEHNR and CDR2 is FQNEAQ in the germline V gene (reference sequence). The CDR3 DNA is TGTGCCAGCAGCTTTTTCCTCTCTGGGGCCAACGTCCTGACTTTC. Its protein product is CASSFFLSGANVLTF.

V gene TRBV7-2 combines with J gene TRBJ2-6, with D unresolved. The V end lost 3 bases, the J end lost 0 bases, and 6 bases lay between the germline ends. The CDR3 totals 15 residues. Per the germline V gene, CDR1 is SGHTA and CDR2 is FQGNSA. CDR3 in DNA: TGTGCCAGCAGCTTTTTCCTCTCTGGGGCCAACGTCCTGACTTTC. Residues: CASSFFLSGANVLTF.

This clone was detected a few times. The J gene is TRBJ2-5, the V gene TRBV10-3, with D tentatively TRBD2 (6 bases). The length of the CDR3 is 15 residues. The V end was cut by 5 bases, the J end by 5 bases, with 18 bases between. Germline CDR1 and CDR2: ENHRY and SYGVKD. The CDR3, as DNA: TGTGCCATCAGTCCCGGGTCATTCGGGGGTGAGACCCAGTACTTC. This sequence encodes CAISPGSFGGETQYF.

V gene TRBV19 combines with J gene TRBJ1-2; the D is unclear. Trimming shortened V by 4 bases and J by 1 base, and 7 bases separated the two germline ends. Looked up from germline, CDR1 is LNHDA and CDR2 is SQIVND (reference sequence). The CDR3 is made up of 13 amino acids. The CDR3 reads CASSRASNYGYTF. In DNA, the CDR3 is TGTGCCAGTAGTAGGGCCAGTAACTATGGCTACACCTTC.

The chain couples TRBV28 to TRBJ1-6, with a possible D match to TRBD1 (6 bases). The CDR3 totals 17 residues. Between the trimmed V and J ends, which lost 8 bases and 9 bases, there was a span of 26 bases. Per the germline V gene, CDR1 is MDHEN and CDR2 is SYDVKM. CDR3 loop: CASGLGGQLLRPSPLHF. DNA for the CDR3: TGTGCCAGCGGACTAGGTGGACAGCTCTTGAGACCTTCACCCCTCCACTTT.

The chain recombines TRBV2 with TRBJ2-5, with TRBD1 matching 7 bases. Germline V CDR1 and CDR2: SNHLY, FYNNEI. J was trimmed by 4 bases and V by 2 bases; bases with no gene match: 10. The CDR3 length is 16 residues. CDR3 protein: CASSERTGRGIETQYF. Written as DNA, the CDR3 is TGTGCCAGCAGTGAAAGGACAGGACGGGGTATAGAGACCCAGTACTTC.

This sequence joins TRBV2 and TRBJ2-1; a weak D match, TRBD1 (6 bases). The germline V gene has CDR1 SNHLY and CDR2 FYNNEI. V shed 5 bases and J shed 6 bases, with 23 bases lying between them. The CDR3 length is 17 residues. CDR3 residues: CASSPFPAGVTRNEQFF. CDR3 sequence (DNA): TGTGCCAGCAGTCCATTCCCAGCAGGGGTAACTCGCAATGAGCAGTTCTTC.

The rearrangement joins TRBV27 to TRBJ2-2; D is unresolved. V was pared by 2 bases and J by 7 bases, with 5 bases between. The CDR3 has 12 amino acids. Germline CDR1 is MNHEY and CDR2 is SMNVEV (reference sequence). CDR3 DNA: TGTGCCAGCAGTTTAATACTCGGGGAGCTGTTTTTT. Protein sequence: CASSLILGELFF.

V usage is TRBV7-9 and J usage is TRBJ2-7; weak D call: TRBD2 (5 bases). CDR3 length equals 14 residues. Looked up from germline, CDR1 is SEHNR and CDR2 is FQNEAQ (reference sequence). Trimming took 3 bases from V and 3 from J, leaving 12 bases between them. The CDR3: CASSFEGPYYEQYF. DNA for the CDR3: TGTGCCAGCAGCTTTGAGGGCCCCTACTACGAGCAGTACTTC.

The chain recombines TRBV2 with TRBJ2-1, with 9 bases matching TRBD2. From germline, CDR1 is SNHLY and CDR2 FYNNEI. Losses at the gene ends were 6 bases for V and 8 bases for J; bases not matched to a gene: 11. CDR3 length equals 15 residues. Here the CDR3 DNA reads TGTGCCAGCAGCAGAGGGACTAGCAGGACCTATGAGCAGTTCTTC. Its protein product is CASSRGTSRTYEQFF.

The chain joins TRBV5-1 to TRBJ2-5; tentatively, D is TRBD2 (7 bases). Germline V CDR1 and CDR2: SGHRS, YFSETQ. CDR3 length equals 15 residues. Trimming cost V 0 bases and J 9 bases, with 18 bases left between them. CDR3 nucleotides: TGCGCCAGCAGCTTGGAACAGGGAGGGGGTTTGGCCCAGTACTTC. Translating it yields CASSLEQGGGLAQYF.

The rearrangement links TRBV6-4 to TRBJ2-1; 10 nucleotides line up with TRBD2. V lost 5 bases to trimming and J lost 2 bases; unmatched junction nucleotides: 3. This CDR3 is built from 15 residues. Germline V gene lookup returns CDR1 MRHNA and CDR2 SNTAGT. Written as DNA, the CDR3 is TGTGCCAGCAGTAAAGCGGGAGGGGCCTACAATGAGCAGTTCTTC. Residues: CASSKAGGAYNEQFF.

The rearrangement joins TRBV10-3 to TRBJ1-1, with a weak D call TRBD1 (5 bases). Germline loops: CDR1 ENHRY, CDR2 SYGVKD. The CDR3 loop spans 13 amino acids. V dropped 6 bases and J dropped 4 bases, with 12 bases sitting between them. The CDR3, as DNA: TGTGCCATCAGGACCGGACAAATCACTGAAGCTTTCTTT. This encodes CAIRTGQITEAFF.

This rearrangement joins TRBV29-1 to TRBJ2-7; 10 nucleotides agree with TRBD1. The CDR3 is 12 amino acids. Germline V CDR1 and CDR2: SQVTM, ANQGSEA. V was clipped by 4 bases and J by 6 bases; unmatched bases: 3. The CDR3 DNA is TGCAGCGTTGGACAGGGGGCGGGCGAGCAGTACTTC. This gives the protein CSVGQGAGEQYF.